This T cell receptor beta chain was sequenced during a study of response to subunit inactivated influenza vaccine. Study-wide points: With each seasonal influenza vaccination, the authors suggested, few new T cells are recruited.

In this sample, this clonotype turned up a few times. The antigen remains undetermined. V dropped 4 bases and J dropped 0 bases, with 13 bases sitting between them. The germline V gene has CDR1 SGHTA and CDR2 FQGNSA. This CDR3 spans 16 amino acids. MiXCR, run by TCRdb on the RT-PCR reads, gives a single entry per CDR3 protein. The sample holds 540,000 or so distinct CDR3 sequences, 10% to 15% seen once. The TCR originated in a man between 45 and 60 years old who received an inactivated influenza vaccine. The rearrangement links TRBV7-2 to TRBJ2-1; a possible D gene is TRBD2 (6 bases). The sequencing used PBMCs from blood, collected 45 days after vaccination. For the CDR3, the DNA is TGTGCCAGCAGCTCAGCGGGCGGGGTCTCCTACAATGAGCAGTTCTTC. The encoded protein is CASSSAGGVSYNEQFF.